This T cell receptor (beta chain) originates from a study of shared clonotypes between healthy human individuals. The study, taken as a whole, reports: Relative to memory subsets, naive subsets generally showed larger estimated richness. When compared with the clonotypes that were shared by all four sorted-subset donors, the non-shared clonotypes turned out to have lower generation probabilities.

HIV-negative, healthy adults without recent acute infections or vaccinations were the donors. Every one of the donors was a Caucasian adult that lived in Nashville, Tennessee. With regard to this clone: Antigen: not known.

Trimming left V 0 bases short and J 1 base short, with 9 bases between. Germline assignment: CDR1 MNHEY and CDR2 SVGAGI. This CDR3 has 15 residues. The repertoire was sequenced with immunoSEQ multiplex PCR; TCRdb's copy has only in-frame clones and lacks some. The table includes 700,000 or so clones, 72% detected once. Sequencing was carried out using memory CD4+ T cells sorted from blood. Subset denoted: CD45RA-negative fraction. The TCR comes from a woman younger than 45 in good health. The chain links TRBV6-5 to TRBJ2-5; TRBD2 is a possible D gene (6 bases). The CDR3 nucleotides read TGTGCCAGCAGTTACTCGGGGGGACCCCAAGAGACCCAGTACTTC. The encoded protein is CASSYSGGPQETQYF.